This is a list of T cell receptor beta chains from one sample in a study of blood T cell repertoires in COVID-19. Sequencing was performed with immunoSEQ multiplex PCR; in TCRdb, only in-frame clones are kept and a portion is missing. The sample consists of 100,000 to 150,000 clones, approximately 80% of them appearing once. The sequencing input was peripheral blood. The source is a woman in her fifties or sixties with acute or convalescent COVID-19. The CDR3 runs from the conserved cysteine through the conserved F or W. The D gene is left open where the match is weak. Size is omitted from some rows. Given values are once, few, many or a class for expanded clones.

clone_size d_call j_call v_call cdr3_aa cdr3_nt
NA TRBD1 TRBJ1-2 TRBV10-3 CAISQQGKGYTF TGTGCCATCAGTCAACAGGGGAAAGGCTACACCTTC
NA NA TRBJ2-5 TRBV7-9 CASSLARLLGETQYF TGTGCCAGCAGCTTAGCGCGACTACTAGGAGAGACCCAGTACTTC
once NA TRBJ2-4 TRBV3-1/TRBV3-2 CASSQDWAGEGTKNIQYF TGTGCCAGCAGCCAAGATTGGGCAGGGGAGGGAACCAAAAACATTCAGTACTTC
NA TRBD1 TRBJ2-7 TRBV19 CASSSGQLPYEQYF TGTGCCAGTAGTTCGGGACAGCTCCCCTACGAGCAGTACTTC
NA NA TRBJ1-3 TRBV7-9 CASSSRGDNAGNTIYF TGTGCCAGCAGCTCGCGGGGGGACAATGCTGGAAACACCATATATTTT
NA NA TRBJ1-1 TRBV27 CASSSLGGALTFF TGTGCCAGCAGTTCCCTCGGGGGAGCTCTGACTTTCTTT
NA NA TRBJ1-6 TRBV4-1 CASSPYISTAHPNNSPLHF TGCGCCAGCAGCCCCTATATCTCTACAGCCCATCCAAATAATTCACCCCTCCACTTT
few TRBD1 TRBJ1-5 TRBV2 CASRGPGTEKFNQPQHF TGTGCCAGCAGGGGCCCGGGGACAGAGAAATTCAATCAGCCCCAGCATTTT
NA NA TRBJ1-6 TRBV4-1 CASSQVGGNSPLHF TGCGCCAGCAGCCAAGTTGGAGGGAATTCACCCCTCCACTTT
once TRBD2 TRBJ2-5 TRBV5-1 CASSQGLAVQETQYF TGCGCCAGCAGCCAGGGACTAGCAGTTCAAGAGACCCAGTACTTC
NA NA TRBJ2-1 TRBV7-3 CASSLTNNEQFF TGTGCCAGCAGCTTAACCAACAATGAGCAGTTCTTC
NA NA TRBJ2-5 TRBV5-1 CASSLGGPAGETQYF TGCGCCAGCAGCTTGGGGGGCCCGGCTGGAGAGACCCAGTACTTC
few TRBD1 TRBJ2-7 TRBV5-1 CASSRRDRGSYEQYF TGCGCCAGCAGCCGAAGGGACAGGGGATCCTACGAGCAGTACTTC
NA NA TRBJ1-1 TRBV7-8 CASSPGRGVDTEAFF TGTGCCAGCAGCCCTGGGAGGGGGGTGGACACTGAAGCTTTCTTT
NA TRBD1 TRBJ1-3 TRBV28 CASSTGAGNTIYF TGTGCCAGCAGTACAGGGGCTGGAAACACCATATATTTT
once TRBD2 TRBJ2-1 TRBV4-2 CASSQGPGLAGGFF TGTGCCAGCAGCCAAGGGCCGGGACTAGCGGGGGGATTCTTC
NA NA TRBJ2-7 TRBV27 CASSSLTVGYEQYF TGTGCCAGCAGTTCCCTAACAGTTGGCTACGAGCAGTACTTC
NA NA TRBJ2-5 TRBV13 CASATNQETQYF TGTGCCAGCGCAACTAACCAAGAGACCCAGTACTTC
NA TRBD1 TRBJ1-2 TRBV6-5 CASSLDRDYGYTF TGTGCCAGCAGCCTCGACAGGGACTATGGCTACACCTTC
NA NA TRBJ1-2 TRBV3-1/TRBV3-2 CASSQASGLYGYTF TGTGCCAGCAGCCAAGCCTCAGGACTCTATGGCTACACCTTC
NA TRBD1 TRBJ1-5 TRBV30 CAWTGQEDQPQHF TGTGCCTGGACCGGACAGGAGGATCAGCCCCAGCATTTT
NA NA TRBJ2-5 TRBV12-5 CASGLVLPSQETQYF TGTGCTAGTGGTTTGGTACTACCGAGTCAAGAGACCCAGTACTTC
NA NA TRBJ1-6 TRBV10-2 CASRDSLNSPLHF TGCGCCAGCAGAGACTCCCTAAATTCACCCCTCCACTTT
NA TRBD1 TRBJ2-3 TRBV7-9 CASSPWTGGTDTQYF TGTGCCAGCAGCCCCTGGACAGGGGGGACAGATACGCAGTATTTT
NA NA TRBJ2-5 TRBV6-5 CASSYSVRRTQYF TGTGCCAGCAGTTACTCGGTGCGGCGAACCCAGTACTTC
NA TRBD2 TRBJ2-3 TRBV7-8 CASSPWTSGGGDTQYF TGTGCCAGCAGCCCTTGGACTAGCGGGGGGGGAGATACGCAGTATTTT
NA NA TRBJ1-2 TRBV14 CASSQDPISSVFF TGTGCCAGCAGCCAAGATCCGATATCGTCGGTCTTCTTC
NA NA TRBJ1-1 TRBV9 CASSFRENTEAFF TGTGCCAGCAGCTTCAGGGAGAACACTGAAGCTTTCTTT
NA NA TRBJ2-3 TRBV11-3 CASKGLNTDTQYF TGTGCCAGCAAGGGGCTAAACACAGATACGCAGTATTTT
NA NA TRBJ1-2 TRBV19 CASKRGAIYGYTF TGTGCCAGCAAGCGTGGGGCGATCTATGGCTACACCTTC
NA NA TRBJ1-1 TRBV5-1 CASSLTGMNTEAFF TGCGCCAGCAGCTTAACAGGGATGAACACTGAAGCTTTCTTT
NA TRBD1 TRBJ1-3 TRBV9 CASSATTGGGGNTIYF TGTGCCAGCAGCGCCACGACAGGGGGTGGTGGAAACACCATATATTTT
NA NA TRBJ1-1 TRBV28 CASSLADSNTEAFF TGTGCCAGCAGTTTAGCCGACAGCAACACTGAAGCTTTCTTT
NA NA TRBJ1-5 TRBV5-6 CASSLNQEPQHF TGTGCCAGCAGCTTGAATCAGGAGCCCCAGCATTTT
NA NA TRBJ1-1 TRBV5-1 CASGQSTKTEAFF TGCGCCAGCGGACAGTCAACAAAGACTGAAGCTTTCTTT
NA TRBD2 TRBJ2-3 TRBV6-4 CASSDSSGGADTQYF TGTGCCAGCAGTGACTCTAGCGGGGGGGCCGATACGCAGTATTTT
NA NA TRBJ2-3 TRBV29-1 CSVGLPPTDTQYF TGCAGCGTTGGACTTCCCCCAACAGATACGCAGTATTTT
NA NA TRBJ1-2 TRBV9 CASTEGDGGYGYTF TGTGCCAGCACCGAGGGCGACGGAGGATATGGCTACACCTTC
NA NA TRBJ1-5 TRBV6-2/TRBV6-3 CASSGGDGNQPQHF TGTGCCAGCAGTGGGGGGGACGGAAATCAGCCCCAGCATTTT
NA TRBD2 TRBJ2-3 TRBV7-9 CASSFGTRWDTQYF TGTGCCAGCAGTTTCGGGACTAGATGGGATACGCAGTATTTT
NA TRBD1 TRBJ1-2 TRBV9 CASSAGTGQVGGYTF TGTGCCAGCAGCGCCGGCACGGGACAGGTTGGCGGCTACACCTTC
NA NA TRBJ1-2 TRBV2 CASTGSSGTPGAGYTF TGTGCCAGCACCGGTTCATCCGGGACACCCGGGGCGGGCTACACCTTC
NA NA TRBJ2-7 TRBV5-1 CASSLVGSSYEQYF TGCGCCAGCAGCTTGGTCGGTAGCTCCTACGAGCAGTACTTC
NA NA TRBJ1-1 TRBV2 CASSPSLRGWDTEAFF TGTGCCAGCAGTCCATCTCTAAGGGGCTGGGACACTGAAGCTTTCTTT
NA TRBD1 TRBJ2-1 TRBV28 CASTQGGTGGHNEQFF TGTGCCAGCACCCAGGGGGGGACAGGGGGTCACAATGAGCAGTTCTTC
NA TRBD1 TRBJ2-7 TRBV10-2 CASNQDRVPYEQYF TGCGCCAGCAACCAAGACAGGGTCCCCTACGAGCAGTACTTC
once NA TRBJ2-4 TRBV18 CASSPDQGENIQYF TGTGCCAGCTCACCTGACCAGGGTGAAAACATTCAGTACTTC
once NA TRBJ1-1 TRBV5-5 CASSLQGNTEAFF TGTGCCAGCAGCTTGCAGGGGAACACTGAAGCTTTCTTT
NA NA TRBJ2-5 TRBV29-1 CSVGTTARETQYF TGCAGCGTTGGGACTACAGCTAGGGAGACCCAGTACTTC
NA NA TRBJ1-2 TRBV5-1 CASSLIDSSYGYTF TGCGCCAGCAGCTTGATCGACAGTAGCTATGGCTACACCTTC
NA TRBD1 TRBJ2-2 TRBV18 CASLRDRGNTGELFF TGTGCCAGCCTCCGGGACAGAGGTAACACCGGGGAGCTGTTTTTT
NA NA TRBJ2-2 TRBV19 CASSISGTSGGELFF TGTGCCAGTAGTATTAGCGGAACCTCGGGCGGGGAGCTGTTTTTT
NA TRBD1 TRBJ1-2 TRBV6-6 CAAGQVYGYTF TGTGCAGCCGGACAGGTGTATGGCTACACCTTC
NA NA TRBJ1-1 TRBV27 CASKEGSRTEAFF TGTGCCAGCAAGGAGGGCAGTAGAACTGAAGCTTTCTTT
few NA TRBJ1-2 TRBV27 CATANSGSNYGYTF TGTGCCACCGCCAATTCCGGTTCTAACTATGGCTACACCTTC
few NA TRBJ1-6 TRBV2 CASSPESRSPLHF TGTGCCAGCTCTCCCGAGTCGCGGTCACCCCTCCACTTT
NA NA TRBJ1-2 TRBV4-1 CASSQEGAGLYYGYTF TGCGCCAGCAGCCAAGAGGGGGCCGGTCTCTACTATGGCTACACCTTC